A single sample is the source of the 24 T cell receptor beta chains below, sequenced in a study of T cell changes during pregnancy in multiple sclerosis. TCRdb keeps only in-frame clones here, not all; method: immunoSEQ multiplex PCR. The sample comprises about 59,000 clones, about 87% of which are singletons, and about 5.4% rests with the top ten. Sequencing input: peripheral blood from another person, used as feeder cells. These receptors originate from a human donor whose cells served as feeder cells for cultures in a pregnancy study.

The chain joins TRBV5-6 to TRBJ1-2; TRBD1 is a possible D gene (6 bases). The CDR3 runs 15 residues. Deletions cut 4 bases from V and 8 bases from J, with 21 bases between. Per the germline V gene, CDR1 is SGHDT and CDR2 is YYEEEE. The CDR3 region is CASSLPDRPDRGYTF. The CDR3 DNA reads as TGTGCCAGCAGCCTTCCGGACAGACCGGATCGAGGCTACACCTTC. The full variable domain, its missing parts supplied by reference TRBV5-6 and TRBJ1-2, is DAGVTQSPTHLIKTRGQQVTLRCSPKSGHDTVSWYQQALGQGPQFIFQYYEEEERQRGNFPDRFSGHQFPNYSSELNVNALLLGDSALYLCASSLPDRPDRGYTFGSGTRLTVV.

This chain uses TRBV28 with TRBJ1-1; 7 bases fit TRBD1. V was clipped by 3 bases and J by 1 base; unmatched bases: 11. Germline V gene lookup returns CDR1 MDHEN and CDR2 SYDVKM. This CDR3 region has 17 residues. DNA for the CDR3: TGTGCCAGCAGTTTTTGGGCAGGGGGTAAAGGGAACACTGAAGCTTTCTTT. It is translated as CASSFWAGGKGNTEAFF.

In its sample, this clone was seen once. V and J are TRBV4-2 and TRBJ2-5; D remains ambiguous. Germline-derived CDR1 and CDR2 are LGHNA and YNFKEQ. This CDR3 region has 14 residues. Deletions cut 0 bases from V and 1 base from J, with 6 bases between. CDR3 loop: CASSQDALQETQYF. The CDR3 DNA reads as TGTGCCAGCAGCCAAGATGCACTCCAAGAGACCCAGTACTTC.

The chain links TRBV6-1 to TRBJ2-1, with D perhaps matching TRBD1 or TRBD2 (6 bases each). The V and J ends lost 1 base and 12 bases respectively, with 16 bases between them. CDR1 and CDR2 from the germline V gene are MNHNS and SASEGT. This CDR3 is 14 amino acids long. The CDR3 coding sequence is TGTGCCAGCAGTGAAGGGGGGCGGGGCGGGCGGCAGTTCTTC. Its protein is CASSEGGRGGRQFF.

V usage is TRBV30 and J usage is TRBJ1-2; a weak D match, TRBD1 (6 bases). The CDR3 totals 15 residues. V was pared by 0 bases and J by 5 bases, with 16 bases between. Per germline, CDR1 GTSNPN and CDR2 SVGIG (reference sequence). CDR3: CAWSVVGGSRYGYTF. In DNA form, the CDR3 reads TGTGCCTGGAGTGTAGTAGGGGGATCGAGGTATGGCTACACCTTC.

A single count supports this clone. This rearrangement joins TRBV7-2 to TRBJ1-5; D not resolved. Germline CDR1 and CDR2: SGHTA and FQGNSA. Trimming stripped 5 bases from V and 2 bases from J, with 13 bases between. The CDR3 runs 15 residues. The CDR3 reads CASSVDGQGNQPQHF. In nucleotides, the CDR3 is TGTGCCAGCAGCGTGGACGGGCAAGGCAATCAGCCCCAGCATTTT.

The chain is built from TRBV29-1 and TRBJ2-5; D is possibly TRBD1 (5 bases). Per the germline V gene, CDR1 is SQVTM and CDR2 is ANQGSEA. V gave up 4 bases and J gave up 4 bases, with 16 bases separating them. CDR3 length: 14 residues. CDR3 residues: CSVVDTSRRETQYF. CDR3 bases: TGCAGCGTTGTGGACACTTCTAGGCGAGAGACCCAGTACTTC. The whole variable domain, remainder taken from reference TRBV29-1 and TRBJ2-5, is SAVISQKPSRDICQRGTSLTIQCQVDSQVTMMFWYRQQPGQSLTLIATANQGSEATYESGFVIDKFPISRPNLTFSTLTVSNMSPEDSSIYLCSVVDTSRRETQYFGPGTRLLVL.

The CDR3 region has the DNA TGTGCCAGCAGACCGACAGGGGGCGGCAATCAGCCCCAGCATTTT. This encodes CASRPTGGGNQPQHF. The chain uses TRBV28 and TRBJ1-5; 10 positions agree with TRBD1. The CDR3 covers 15 residues. The V segment lost 6 bases and the J segment 2 bases; nucleotides outside the gene matches: 4. Germline CDR1 and CDR2: MDHEN and SYDVKM.

The V and J genes are TRBV15 and TRBJ1-1; a weak D match, TRBD1 (5 bases). There are 15 residues in the CDR3. Trimming shortened V by 0 bases and J by 2 bases, and 10 bases separated the two germline ends. CDR1 is LNHNV and CDR2 is YYDKDF in the germline V gene (reference sequence). The CDR3 coding sequence is TGTGCCACCAGCAGAGAAACCGACAGTAACACTGAAGCTTTCTTT. It is translated as CATSRETDSNTEAFF.

This clone was observed a handful of times. The chain uses TRBV5-1 and TRBJ2-7; the D gene is possibly TRBD2 (5 bases). Germline V gene data show CDR1 as SGHRS and CDR2 as YFSETQ. Deletions cut 4 bases from V and 0 bases from J, with 17 bases between. The CDR3 length is 16 residues. CDR3 DNA: TGCGCCAGCAGCCCGACGAGCGGCGTTAACTCCTACGAGCAGTACTTC. Translated: CASSPTSGVNSYEQYF. The whole variable domain, remainder taken from reference TRBV5-1 and TRBJ2-7, is KAGVTQTPRYLIKTRGQQVTLSCSPISGHRSVSWYQQTPGQGLQFLFEYFSETQRNKGNFPGRFSGRQFSNSRSEMNVSTLELGDSALYLCASSPTSGVNSYEQYFGPGTRLTVT.

V is TRBV5-1 and J is TRBJ1-2, with 10 bases lining up with TRBD1. The CDR3 is made up of 15 amino acids. Germline V CDR1 and CDR2: SGHRS, YFSETQ. J gave up 5 bases and V 4 bases, and 8 bases lay outside the gene matches. This CDR3 is CASSVLGQGDYGYTF. CDR3 nucleotides: TGCGCCAGCAGCGTTCTAGGACAGGGGGATTATGGCTACACCTTC.

V gene TRBV18 combines with J gene TRBJ2-7; TRBD1 matches 8 bases. Germline V lookup: CDR1 KGHSH, CDR2 LQKENI. Unmatched junction bases numbered 9, after V lost 6 bases and J lost 5 bases. The CDR3 is 14 residues long. CDR3 DNA sequence: TGTGCCAGCTCGTCGGGACAGGTCGTAGACGAGCAGTACTTC. It encodes CASSSGQVVDEQYF.

J is TRBJ2-7 and V is TRBV2, with 10 bases fitting TRBD2. The CDR3 contains 18 residues. V shed 2 bases and J 3 bases; nucleotides not matched to a gene: 13. The germline CDR1 and CDR2 sequences are SNHLY and FYNNEI. The CDR3 DNA reads as TGTGCCAGCAGTGAACCCTCATTCCTAGCGGGGGTAGGCTACGAGCAGTACTTC. Its protein product is CASSEPSFLAGVGYEQYF.

This clone occurred a few times. The V gene is TRBV9, the J gene TRBJ1-6; possible D gene TRBD1, 6 bases. Trimming shortened V by 3 bases and J by 10 bases, and 17 bases separated the two germline ends. The CDR3 contains 15 residues. CDR1 SGDLS and CDR2 YYNGEE come from the germline V gene. CDR3 residues: CASSDEGGLNSPLHF. In DNA, the CDR3 is TGTGCCAGCAGCGACGAGGGGGGATTGAACTCACCCCTCCACTTT. The full variable domain, completed using reference TRBV9 and TRBJ1-6, is DSGVTQTPKHLITATGQRVTLRCSPRSGDLSVYWYQQSLDQGLQFLIQYYNGEERAKGNILERFSAQQFPDLHSELNLSSLELGDSALYFCASSDEGGLNSPLHFGNGTRLTVT.

The chain links TRBV19 to TRBJ2-5; 9 bases are a match to TRBD2. This CDR3 region has 15 residues. Germline V gene sequence: CDR1 LNHDA, CDR2 SQIVND (reference sequence). J lost 5 bases, V lost 8 bases, and 12 bases had no gene match. CDR3 DNA sequence: TGTGCCAGTTCCGGACGGACTAGCGCTTGGGAGACCCAGTACTTC. Residues: CASSGRTSAWETQYF.

The J gene is TRBJ1-1, the V gene TRBV6-1, with D hard to call. V lost 0 bases to trimming and J lost 2 bases, with 7 bases between them. Germline V gene data show CDR1 as MNHNS and CDR2 as SASEGT. The CDR3 covers 14 residues. The CDR3 here is CASSEADTNTEAFF. In nucleotides, the CDR3 is TGTGCCAGCAGTGAAGCCGACACAAACACTGAAGCTTTCTTT.

The rearrangement uses TRBV15 and TRBJ1-5; no reliable D call. Germline lookup yields CDR1 LNHNV and CDR2 YYDKDF (reference sequence). The CDR3 runs 15 residues. Trimming shortened V by 0 bases and J by 5 bases, and 11 bases separated the two germline ends. CDR3 amino acids: CATSRDPVRDQPQHF. The CDR3 coding sequence is TGTGCCACCAGCAGAGATCCCGTCCGTGATCAGCCCCAGCATTTT.

As DNA, the CDR3 is TGTGCCATCAGTCAAGCAGGGTCGAACACTGAAGCTTTCTTT. Translating gives CAISQAGSNTEAFF. This chain uses TRBV10-3 with TRBJ1-1, with D possibly TRBD1 on 5 matching bases. Trimming stripped 5 bases from V and 1 base from J, with 11 bases between. Germline V gene sequence: CDR1 ENHRY, CDR2 SYGVKD. CDR3 length: 14 residues.

The V gene is TRBV9, the J gene TRBJ2-3; TRBD2 is a possible D gene (6 bases). The germline gives CDR1 SGDLS, CDR2 YYNGEE. This CDR3 region has 13 residues. The ends were cut back, 6 bases at V and 2 bases at J, with 10 bases in the middle. The CDR3 coding sequence is TGTGCCAGCATGCGGGGCCCCACAGATACGCAGTATTTT. Amino acid sequence: CASMRGPTDTQYF. Supplemented by reference TRBV9 and TRBJ2-3, the full variable domain reads DSGVTQTPKHLITATGQRVTLRCSPRSGDLSVYWYQQSLDQGLQFLIQYYNGEERAKGNILERFSAQQFPDLHSELNLSSLELGDSALYFCASMRGPTDTQYFGPGTRLTVL.

The chain couples TRBV28 to TRBJ1-6; perhaps TRBD1 as D (5 bases). This CDR3 contains 15 residues. V lost 3 bases and J 7 bases, leaving 13 bases between the germline ends. Germline V CDR1 and CDR2: MDHEN, SYDVKM. The CDR3 DNA is TGTGCCAGCAGTTTGCCCTATGGGGGAAATTCACCCCTCCACTTT. Its protein product is CASSLPYGGNSPLHF.

This chain uses TRBV5-1 with TRBJ2-2; D unresolved. The CDR3 is made up of 15 amino acids. Germline lookup yields CDR1 SGHRS and CDR2 YFSETQ. Trimming pared 0 bases from V and 2 bases from J, leaving 8 bases between. DNA of the CDR3: TGCGCCAGCAGCTTGGTCAGCAGAAACACCGGGGAGCTGTTTTTT. Encoded protein: CASSLVSRNTGELFF.

The V call is TRBV7-3, the J call TRBJ1-2; a weak D match, TRBD1 (6 bases). In germline, CDR1 is SGHTA, CDR2 FQGTGA. The CDR3 has 13 amino acids. V was clipped by 4 bases and J by 8 bases, with 14 bases between them. In DNA, the CDR3 is TGTGCCAGCAGCTCGGACAGCCTCTTAGGCTACACCTTC. Its translation: CASSSDSLLGYTF.

This chain connects TRBV18 to TRBJ1-1; perhaps TRBD1 as D (5 bases). Trimming shortened V by 4 bases and J by 4 bases, and 13 bases separated the two germline ends. This CDR3 has 14 amino acids. Germline V gene sequence: CDR1 KGHSH, CDR2 LQKENI. The CDR3 is CASSLETAGTEAFF. The CDR3 DNA reads as TGTGCCAGCTCACTGGAGACAGCCGGCACTGAAGCTTTCTTT.

This sequence joins TRBV15 and TRBJ1-4, with 11 bases lining up with TRBD1. V lost 7 bases, J lost 5 bases, and 6 bases stayed unmatched. The CDR3 has 15 amino acids. Germline CDR1 and CDR2: LNHNV and YYDKDF (reference sequence). The chain's CDR3 is CATNEGTGGNEKLFF. The CDR3 DNA sequence: TGTGCCACCAACGAGGGGACAGGGGGGAATGAAAAACTGTTTTTT.